A selection of T cell receptor beta chains follows, all from one sample in a study of T cells in Graves' hyperthyroidism and ophthalmopathy. A single record per CDR3 protein comes from TCRdb applying MiXCR to the multiplex PCR reads. The top ten clones hold around 3.3% of a sample with some 650,000 distinct CDR3 sequences, around 15% of them seen once. Sequencing input: blood. These TCRs come from a middle-aged woman with Graves' ophthalmopathy. CDR3s include the opening cysteine and the closing phenylalanine or tryptophan.

TRBV18	TRBJ2-7	CASSARTSGSPYEQYF
TRBV7-2	TRBJ1-1	CASSPRTGLVEAFF
TRBV30	TRBJ2-1	CACLTSGINNEQFF
TRBV24-1	TRBJ2-1	CATSDRAGGPYNEQFF
TRBV30	TRBJ1-2	CAWSVGLTGYGYTF
TRBV6-2/TRBV6-3	TRBJ2-3	CASSTRLAGGRGTQYF
TRBV5-1	TRBJ2-7	CASSLVGGGAGEQYF
TRBV7-2	TRBJ2-7	CASSPRAGGPHEQYF
TRBV20-1	TRBJ2-7	CSAMTGRSYEQYF
TRBV7-9	TRBJ1-2	CASSFAGTGDGYTF
TRBV12-3/TRBV12-4	TRBJ2-5	CASRADRGVTSGRLETQYF
TRBV12-3/TRBV12-4	TRBJ2-3	CASSGPLTDTQYF
TRBV20-1	TRBJ2-7	CSAETDSTRTYEQYF
TRBV6-2/TRBV6-3	TRBJ2-7	CASSGGEGLTSYEQYF
TRBV3-1	TRBJ1-4	CASSQDLGIGAGNEKLFF
TRBV18	TRBJ2-5	CASSPRQAQETQCF
TRBV2	TRBJ2-5	CASSATSSVETQYF
TRBV9	TRBJ2-1	CASSGYPNEQFF
TRBV20-1	TRBJ2-7	CSARGGRSSYEQYF
TRBV5-1	TRBJ1-1	CASSPEGQGDLEAFF
TRBV2	TRBJ2-7	CASREWRPSSYEQYF
TRBV5-1	TRBJ2-3	CASSYGPSGLASDTQYF
TRBV27	TRBJ2-1	CASSRPSYNEQFF
TRBV29-1	TRBJ2-7	CSVEGQGAGYEQYF
TRBV30	TRBJ2-5	CAWSVTRGQTQYF
TRBV2	TRBJ2-5	CASSPTPRSETQYF
TRBV3-1	TRBJ1-6	CASRARDRGYGSPLHF
TRBV5-1	TRBJ2-4	CASSGGGSQYF
TRBV20-1	TRBJ2-1	CSARGSWASGFLEQFF
TRBV18	TRBJ1-4	CASSPLSREKLFF
TRBV29-1	TRBJ2-1	CSVALGTGFVNEQFF
TRBV7-2	TRBJ2-1	CASSLGCAGYNEQFF
TRBV6-5	TRBJ2-7	CASSYYSGTSYEQYF
TRBV30	TRBJ2-1	CAWSQAAGGLNEQFF
TRBV3-1	TRBJ2-2	CASSQRPYSINTGELFF
TRBV12-3/TRBV12-4	TRBJ2-2	CASSFLSPGELFF
TRBV28	TRBJ2-7	CASSPGTGPYEQYF
TRBV11-2	TRBJ2-3	CASSVGTSGGITDTQYF
TRBV6-1	TRBJ2-2	CASSRQGGGTGELFF
TRBV29-1	TRBJ1-4	CSAGSGDEKLFF
TRBV4-2	TRBJ1-4	CASSQMGRGNEEKLFF
TRBV4-1	TRBJ1-6	CASSQEGTVNSPLHF
TRBV11-2	TRBJ2-1	CASTPTLANEQFF
TRBV3-1	TRBJ2-1	CASTGQGSYNEQFF
TRBV7-9	TRBJ1-2	CASRPGYTF
TRBV12-3/TRBV12-4	TRBJ1-5	CASSLKVRDQPQHF
TRBV20-1	TRBJ2-1	CSARGEDYNEQFF
TRBV9	TRBJ1-1	CASSVLPEGTEAFF
TRBV9	TRBJ1-2	CASSPSSGDRGYGYTF
TRBV19	TRBJ1-2	CASTSGDRRNYGYTF
TRBV7-2	TRBJ2-2	CASSTGRTITGELFF
TRBV20-1	TRBJ1-6	CSASRDSPYNSPLHF
TRBV19	TRBJ2-7	CASSPATSGSFYEQYF
TRBV6-2/TRBV6-3	TRBJ2-2	CASIRGLAGGRGTGELFF
TRBV14	TRBJ2-7	CASSQELVSYEQYF
TRBV20-1	TRBJ2-3	CSATTTDTQYF
TRBV7-6	TRBJ2-2	CASSLEGSGVFTGELFF
TRBV3-1	TRBJ2-1	CASSQVLSYNEQFF
TRBV19	TRBJ1-5	CASSKQGGSNQPQHF
TRBV2	TRBJ2-3	CASSPGLLADTQYF